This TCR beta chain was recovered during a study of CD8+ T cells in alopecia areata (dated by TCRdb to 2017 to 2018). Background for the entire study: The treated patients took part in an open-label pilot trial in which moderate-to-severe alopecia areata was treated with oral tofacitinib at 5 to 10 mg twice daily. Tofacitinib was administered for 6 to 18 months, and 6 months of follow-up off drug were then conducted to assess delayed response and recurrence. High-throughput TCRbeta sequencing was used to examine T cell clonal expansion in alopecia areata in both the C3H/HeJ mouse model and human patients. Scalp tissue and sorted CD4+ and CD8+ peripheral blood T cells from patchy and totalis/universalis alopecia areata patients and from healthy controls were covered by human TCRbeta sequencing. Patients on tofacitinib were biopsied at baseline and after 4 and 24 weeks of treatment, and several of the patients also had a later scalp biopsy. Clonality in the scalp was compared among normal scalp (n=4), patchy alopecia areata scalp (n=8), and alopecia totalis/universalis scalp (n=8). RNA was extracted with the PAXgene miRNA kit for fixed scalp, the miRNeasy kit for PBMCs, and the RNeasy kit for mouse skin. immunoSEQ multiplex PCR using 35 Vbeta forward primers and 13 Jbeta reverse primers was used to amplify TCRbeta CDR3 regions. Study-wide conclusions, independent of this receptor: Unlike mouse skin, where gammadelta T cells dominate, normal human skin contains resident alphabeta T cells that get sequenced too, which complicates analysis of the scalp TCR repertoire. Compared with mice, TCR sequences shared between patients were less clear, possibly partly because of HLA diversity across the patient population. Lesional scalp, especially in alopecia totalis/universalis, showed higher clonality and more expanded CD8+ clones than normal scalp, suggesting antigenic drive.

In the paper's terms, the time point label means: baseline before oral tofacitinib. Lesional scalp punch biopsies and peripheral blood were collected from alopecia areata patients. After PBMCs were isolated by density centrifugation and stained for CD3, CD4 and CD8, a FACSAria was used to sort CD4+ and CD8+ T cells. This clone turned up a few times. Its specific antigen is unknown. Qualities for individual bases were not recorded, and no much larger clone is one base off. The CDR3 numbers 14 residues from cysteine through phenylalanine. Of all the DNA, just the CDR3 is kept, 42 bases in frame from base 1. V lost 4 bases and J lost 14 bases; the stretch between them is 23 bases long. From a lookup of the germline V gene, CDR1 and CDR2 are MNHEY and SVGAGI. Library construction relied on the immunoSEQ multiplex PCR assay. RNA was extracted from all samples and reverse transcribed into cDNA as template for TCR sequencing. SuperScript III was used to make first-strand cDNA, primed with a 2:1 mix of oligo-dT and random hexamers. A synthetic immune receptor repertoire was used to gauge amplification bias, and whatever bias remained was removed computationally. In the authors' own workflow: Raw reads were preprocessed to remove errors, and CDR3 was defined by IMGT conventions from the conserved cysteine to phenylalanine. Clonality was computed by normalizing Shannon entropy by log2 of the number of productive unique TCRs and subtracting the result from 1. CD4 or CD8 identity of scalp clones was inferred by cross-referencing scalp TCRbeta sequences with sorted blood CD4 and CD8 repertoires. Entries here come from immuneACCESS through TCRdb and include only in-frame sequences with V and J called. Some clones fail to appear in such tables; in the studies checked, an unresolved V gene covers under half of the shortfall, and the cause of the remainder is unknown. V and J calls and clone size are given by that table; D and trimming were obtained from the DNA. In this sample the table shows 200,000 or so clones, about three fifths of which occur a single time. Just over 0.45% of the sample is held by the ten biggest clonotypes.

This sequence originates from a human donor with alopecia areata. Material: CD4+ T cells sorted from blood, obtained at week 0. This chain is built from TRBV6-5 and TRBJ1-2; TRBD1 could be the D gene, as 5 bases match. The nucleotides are TGTGCCAGCAGTTCCCACTCCGGGACTTCCCCGAGTACCTTC. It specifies CASSSHSGTSPSTF.